Presented here are 3 T cell receptor beta chains from one specimen sequenced in a study of blood T cell repertoires in COVID-19. The method was immunoSEQ multiplex PCR; TCRdb's version includes in-frame clones alone and lacks a portion of them. Among 200,000 to 300,000 clones listed, roughly 76% were seen once. Input material: peripheral blood. All receptors derive from a woman older than 75 with COVID-19, enrolled during active disease.

The table lists this clone with many counts. V gene TRBV19 combines with J gene TRBJ2-7, with a weak D call TRBD2 (5 bases). Trimming shortened V by 8 bases and J by 3 bases, and 11 bases separated the two germline ends. Germline lookup yields CDR1 LNHDA and CDR2 SQIVND (reference sequence). The CDR3 is 12 residues long. CDR3 region: CASVAPNYEQYF. The DNA of the CDR3 is TGTGCCAGTGTAGCGCCCAACTACGAGCAGTACTTC.

The chain carries TRBV29-1 and TRBJ1-2; TRBD1 might be the D (5 bases). Germline V lookup: CDR1 SQVTM, CDR2 ANQGSEA. Trimming pared 8 bases from V and 8 bases from J, leaving 15 bases between. The CDR3 is 11 residues long. CDR3 nucleotide sequence: TGCAGCTTGTTAGGGGCGGCCGGCTACACCTTC. Translation: CSLLGAAGYTF.

There are a few counts of this clone. The chain has TRBV6-2 or TRBV6-3 and TRBJ1-2; D may be TRBD1 (5 bases). Trimming stripped 5 bases from V and 4 bases from J, with 5 bases between. The germline CDR1 and CDR2 sequences are MNHEY and SVGEGT. The CDR3 is 11 amino acids. The CDR3 reads CASSQGYGYTF. The CDR3 DNA sequence: TGTGCCAGCAGTCAGGGCTATGGCTACACCTTC.